This T cell receptor (beta chain) was profiled in a study of blood T cells in healthy people across ages. The germline V gene encodes CDR1 SNHLY and CDR2 FYNNEI. CDR3 length: 18 amino acids. Remarks on this clonotype: The junction does not match germline at one end; this may be a read error.

The use of a sample-barcoded 5' primer and a J-beta primer mix characterized a second PCR of roughly 7 to 11 cycles. At least 2.5 million CDR3-containing paired-end reads were obtained per sample. TCRdb reprocessed the 5' RACE reads via MiXCR and lists one record per CDR3 protein. Altogether about 640,000 distinct CDR3 sequences are present, roughly 53% being singletons, with the ten largest covering more than 35%. V and J are TRBV2 and TRBJ2-6, with TRBD2 matching over 8 bases. Sequenced sample: blood. This receptor was identified in a man between 60 and 75 years old in good health. CDR3 coding DNA: TGTGCCAGCAGTGAACAGAGACTAGCGAACTCTGGGGTCAACGTCCTGACTTTC. Amino acid sequence: CASSEQRLANSGVNVLTF. Full variable domain (rest looked up from reference TRBV2 and TRBJ2-6): EPEVTQTPSHQVTQMGQEVILRCVPISNHLYFYWYRQILGQKVEFLVSFYNNEISEKSEIFDDQFSVERPDGSNFTLKIRSTKLEDSAMYFCASSEQRLANSGVNVLTFGAGSRLTVL.